A selection of T cell receptor beta chains follows, all from one sample in a study of T cells in Graves' hyperthyroidism and ophthalmopathy. From the multiplex PCR reads, TCRdb called clonotypes with MiXCR, one entry per CDR3 protein. The sample consists of about 480,000 distinct CDR3 sequences, 13% to 15% of them appearing once. The sequenced sample consisted of blood. These receptors were taken from a woman under 30 with Graves' hyperthyroidism. Both conserved end residues are part of each CDR3. A D gene is named only where the DNA matches it firmly. Not all rows give a size; the values are once, few, many and, for expanded clones, a class.

.	many	TRBV2	TRBJ2-1	TGTGCCAGCAGTGAAGCGGGCTCCTACAATGAGCAGTTCTTC	CASSEAGSYNEQFF
.	many	TRBV27	TRBJ1-1	TGTGCCAGCAGCCCAGGGGTCGGGCAGAACACTGAAGCTTTCTTT	CASSPGVGQNTEAFF
.	.	TRBV11-1	TRBJ2-5	TGTGCCAGCAGCCAAGATCAAGGGGACTTCCAAGAGACCCAGTACTTC	CASSQDQGDFQETQYF
.	.	TRBV19	TRBJ2-3	TGTGCCAGTAGTATCCCATCGGTGGTAGCGGGCACAGATACGCAGTATTTT	CASSIPSVVAGTDTQYF
.	.	TRBV7-6	TRBJ2-7	TGTGCCAGCAGCTTGGGCAGGGAGACCTACGAGCAGTACTTC	CASSLGRETYEQYF
.	many	TRBV28	TRBJ1-2	TGTGCCAGCAGTTCCGACCGCTATGGCTACACCTTC	CASSSDRYGYTF
.	.	TRBV18	TRBJ1-5	TGTGCCAGCTCACCACAGAGCGAAAATCAGCCCCAGCATTTT	CASSPQSENQPQHF
.	.	TRBV15	TRBJ2-7	TGTGCCACCAGCACCCGTGGGGACGAGCAGTACTTC	CATSTRGDEQYF
.	many	TRBV29-1	TRBJ1-1	TGCAGCGTTGCCAGGGGAGTAGGCACTGAAGCTTTCTTT	CSVARGVGTEAFF
TRBD2	.	TRBV20-1	TRBJ2-2	TGCAGTGCTAGAATTAGCGGGAGGGCCCACGGGGAGCTGTTTTTT	CSARISGRAHGELFF
.	.	TRBV3-1	TRBJ1-2	TGTGCCAGCAGCCAAGATGGGGGGTCTATGCGGGGCTACACCTTC	CASSQDGGSMRGYTF
.	few	TRBV11-3	TRBJ2-7	TGTGCCAGCAGCTTAGGGGGGCTGGGCCCCTACGAGCAGTACTTC	CASSLGGLGPYEQYF
TRBD2	many	TRBV11-2	TRBJ2-1	TGTGCCAGCAGCTTTACTAGCGGTAGCTCCTACAATGAGCAGTTCTTC	CASSFTSGSSYNEQFF
.	many	TRBV27	TRBJ1-6	TGTGCCAGCAGTTCCCCCAGGGGTTGGGGAAATTCACCCCTCCACTTT	CASSSPRGWGNSPLHF
.	many	TRBV5-5	TRBJ1-1	TGTGCCAGCAGTTCTTGGAACCCGTCCGAAGCTTTCTTT	CASSSWNPSEAFF
.	many	TRBV5-1	TRBJ2-3	TGCGCCAGCAGCTTGTCCGGGGAAAGCACAGATACGCAGTATTTT	CASSLSGESTDTQYF
.	many	TRBV30	TRBJ2-1	TGTGCCTGGAGTAGTCTTAATGAGCAGTTCTTC	CAWSSLNEQFF
.	many	TRBV2	TRBJ2-1	TGTGCCGGTACCCCGCGGGTGGCCAATGAGCAGTTCTTC	CAGTPRVANEQFF
.	many	TRBV11-2	TRBJ2-3	TGTGCCAGCAGCTTCGAGGGAGATACGCAGTATTTT	CASSFEGDTQYF
TRBD1	.	TRBV7-3	TRBJ2-1	TGTGCCAGCAGGGGGGACAGCTTAGGGAATGAGCAGTTCTTC	CASRGDSLGNEQFF
.	many	TRBV25-1	TRBJ1-1	TGTGCCAGCAGTGAATTGGGGGCATCCTCGAACACTGAAGCTTTCTTT	CASSELGASSNTEAFF
.	many	TRBV27	TRBJ1-2	TGTGCCAGCAGTTTATGGGGGGGGTATGGCTACACCTTC	CASSLWGGYGYTF
TRBD2	many	TRBV6-1	TRBJ2-1	TGTGCCAGCACCCTGACTAGCGGCTCCTACAATGAGCAGTTCTTC	CASTLTSGSYNEQFF
.	few	TRBV9	TRBJ2-1	TGTGCCAGCAGCGGTTTGGATGAGCAGTTCTTC	CASSGLDEQFF
TRBD1	.	TRBV6-2/TRBV6-3	TRBJ1-2	TGTGCCAGCAGGCCGGGACCCGGGACAGTGTATGGCTACACCTTC	CASRPGPGTVYGYTF
.	.	TRBV18	TRBJ1-1	TGTGCCAGCTCACCATCAAGCGGCTTACTTGTGGCTGAAGCTTTCTTT	CASSPSSGLLVAEAFF
TRBD1	many	TRBV2	TRBJ1-1	TGTGCCAGCAGTGAAGCGCAACAGGGGGAAGCTTTCTTT	CASSEAQQGEAFF
.	many	TRBV2	TRBJ2-5	TGTGCCAGCGAAACGGACCGGCAAGAGACCCAGTACTTC	CASETDRQETQYF
.	many	TRBV12-3/TRBV12-4	TRBJ2-2	TGTGCCAGCAGCGCCGGGAGCGGGGAGCTGTTTTTT	CASSAGSGELFF
TRBD2	many	TRBV20-1	TRBJ2-2	TGCAGTGCTAGAGTGGCTGGGATGAGGCGCGGGAGGGAACCCGGGGAGCTGTTTTTT	CSARVAGMRRGREPGELFF
TRBD1	few	TRBV7-9	TRBJ1-1	TGTGCCAGCAGCTCGAAACAGGGGTTGAACACTGAAGCTTTCTTT	CASSSKQGLNTEAFF
.	few	TRBV10-1	TRBJ2-1	TGCGCCAGCAGCCGGAGACTGGACAACAATGAGCAGTTCTTC	CASSRRLDNNEQFF
.	.	TRBV19	TRBJ1-3	TGTGCCAGTAACCCGTTACTGGAAAACACCATATATTTT	CASNPLLENTIYF
.	.	TRBV5-1	TRBJ2-5	TGCGCCAGCAGCCAACCCCCGGGAAGAGGCGGCCAAGAGACCCAGTACTTC	CASSQPPGRGGQETQYF
TRBD1	many	TRBV7-9	TRBJ1-5	TGTGCCAGCAGCGCGAGACAGGGGGATGGATTTGAGCAGCCCCAGCATTTT	CASSARQGDGFEQPQHF
.	many	TRBV18	TRBJ2-1	TGTGCCAGCTCACCACTACAGGGTAAGGGCAACAATGAGCAGTTCTTC	CASSPLQGKGNNEQFF
TRBD2	many	TRBV3-1	TRBJ2-3	TGTGCCAGCAGCCTTCTGGTAGCGGGAGTTGACACAGATACGCAGTATTTT	CASSLLVAGVDTDTQYF
TRBD2	few	TRBV19	TRBJ2-3	TGTGCCAGTACCTCGGGACTAGCGGGAGTAAGAGGTACGCAGTATTTT	CASTSGLAGVRGTQYF
TRBD2	many	TRBV5-1	TRBJ2-1	TGCGCCAGCAGCTTACTAGCGGGAGCAGGCAATGAGCAGTTCTTC	CASSLLAGAGNEQFF
.	many	TRBV3-1	TRBJ1-6	TGTGCCAGCAGCCAAGGTGGGGGCAGGAACAATTCACCCCTCCACTTT	CASSQGGGRNNSPLHF
TRBD2	few	TRBV5-1	TRBJ2-2	TGCGCCAGCAGCTTGGCAGCGGGAGTGGACACCGGGGAGCTGTTTTTT	CASSLAAGVDTGELFF
.	many	TRBV18	TRBJ2-7	TGTGCCAGCTCATACCCCGGGACATCACACGAGCAGTACTTC	CASSYPGTSHEQYF
.	few	TRBV19	TRBJ1-2	TGTGCCAGTAGACCGGGGAACTATGGCTACACCTTC	CASRPGNYGYTF
.	few	TRBV5-1	TRBJ1-2	TGCGCCAGCAGCTTGGCCGATAATGATGGCTACACCTTC	CASSLADNDGYTF